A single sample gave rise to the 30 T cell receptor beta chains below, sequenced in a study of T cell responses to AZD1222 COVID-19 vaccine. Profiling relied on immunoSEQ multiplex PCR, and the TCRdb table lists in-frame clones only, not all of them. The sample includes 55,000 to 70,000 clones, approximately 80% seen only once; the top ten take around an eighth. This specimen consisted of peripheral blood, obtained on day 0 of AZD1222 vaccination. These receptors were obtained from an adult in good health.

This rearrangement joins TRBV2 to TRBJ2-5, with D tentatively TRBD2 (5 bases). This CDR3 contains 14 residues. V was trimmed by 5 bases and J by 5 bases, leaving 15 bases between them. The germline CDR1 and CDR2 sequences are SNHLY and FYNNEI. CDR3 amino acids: CASSYSERTETQYF. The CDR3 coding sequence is TGTGCCAGCAGTTATAGCGAACGGACGGAGACCCAGTACTTC.

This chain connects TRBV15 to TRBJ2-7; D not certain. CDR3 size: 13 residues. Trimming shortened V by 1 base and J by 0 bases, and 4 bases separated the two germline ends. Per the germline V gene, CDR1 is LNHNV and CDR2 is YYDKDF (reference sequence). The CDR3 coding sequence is TGTGCCACCAGCAGAGGGATCTCCTACGAGCAGTACTTC. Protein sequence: CATSRGISYEQYF.

The CDR3 loop reads CASRKGPAPGNTIYF. CDR3 bases: TGTGCCAGCAGAAAAGGTCCAGCTCCTGGAAACACCATATATTTT. V and J are TRBV7-9 and TRBJ1-3; no firm D call. The CDR3 loop spans 15 amino acids. Germline V CDR1 and CDR2: SEHNR, FQNEAQ (reference sequence). V was pared by 6 bases and J by 2 bases, with 14 bases between.

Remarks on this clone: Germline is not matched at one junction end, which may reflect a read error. The CDR3 coding sequence is TGCGCCAGCGGTGATACCGGTTCACCCCTCCACTTT. The encoded protein is CASGDTGSPLHF. The rearrangement uses TRBV10-1 and TRBJ1-6; no reliable D call. The CDR3 runs to 12 residues. CDR1 and CDR2 (germline): WNHNN, SYGVQD (reference sequence).

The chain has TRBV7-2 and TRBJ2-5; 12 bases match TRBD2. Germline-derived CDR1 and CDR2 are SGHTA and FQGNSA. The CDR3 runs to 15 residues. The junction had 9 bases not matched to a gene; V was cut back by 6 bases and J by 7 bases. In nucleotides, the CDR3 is TGTGCCAGCAGTTCTAGCGGGGGGGTATCGGGGACCCAGTACTTC. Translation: CASSSSGGVSGTQYF.

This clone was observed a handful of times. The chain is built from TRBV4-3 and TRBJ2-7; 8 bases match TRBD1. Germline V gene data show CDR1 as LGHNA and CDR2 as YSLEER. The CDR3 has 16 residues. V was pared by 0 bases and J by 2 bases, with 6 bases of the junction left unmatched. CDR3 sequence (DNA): TGCGCCAGCAGCCAAGATAGGACAGGGTTCCCCTACGAGCAGTACTTC. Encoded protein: CASSQDRTGFPYEQYF.

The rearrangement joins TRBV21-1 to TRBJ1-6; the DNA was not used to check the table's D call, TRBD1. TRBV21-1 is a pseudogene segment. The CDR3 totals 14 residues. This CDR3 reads CASSKEWWHSPLHF. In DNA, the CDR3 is TGTGCCAGCAGCAAAGAGTGGTGGCATTCACCCCTCCACTTT.

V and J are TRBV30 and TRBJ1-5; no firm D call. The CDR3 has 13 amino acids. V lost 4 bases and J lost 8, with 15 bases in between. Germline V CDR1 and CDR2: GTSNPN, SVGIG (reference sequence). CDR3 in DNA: TGTGCCTGGAACGGGGTTGGGTCGGAGCCCCAGCATTTT. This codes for CAWNGVGSEPQHF.

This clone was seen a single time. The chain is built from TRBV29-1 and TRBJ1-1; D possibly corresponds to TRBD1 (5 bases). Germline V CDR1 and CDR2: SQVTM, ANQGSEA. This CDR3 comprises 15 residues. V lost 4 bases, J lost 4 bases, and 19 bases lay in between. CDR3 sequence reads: CSVGSRDSGRTEAFF. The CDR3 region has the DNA TGCAGCGTTGGTTCTAGGGACTCCGGGCGCACTGAAGCTTTCTTT.

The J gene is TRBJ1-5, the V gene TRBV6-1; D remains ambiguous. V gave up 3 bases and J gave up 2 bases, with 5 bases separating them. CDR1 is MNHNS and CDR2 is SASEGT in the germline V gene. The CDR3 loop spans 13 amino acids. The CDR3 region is CASSDLRNQPQHF. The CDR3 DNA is TGTGCCAGCAGTGACCTCCGCAATCAGCCCCAGCATTTT.

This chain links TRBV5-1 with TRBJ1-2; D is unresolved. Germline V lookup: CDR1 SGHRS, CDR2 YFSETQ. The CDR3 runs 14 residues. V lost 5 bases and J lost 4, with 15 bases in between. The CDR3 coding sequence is TGCGCCAGCAGTCTGGACGGGCCCACCTATGGCTACACCTTC. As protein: CASSLDGPTYGYTF.

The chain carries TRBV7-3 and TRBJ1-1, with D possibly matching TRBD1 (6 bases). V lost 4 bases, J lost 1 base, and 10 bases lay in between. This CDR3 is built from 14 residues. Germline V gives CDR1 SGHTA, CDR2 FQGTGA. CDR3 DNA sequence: TGTGCCAGCAGCTCCATGGGACAGAACACTGAAGCTTTCTTT. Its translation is CASSSMGQNTEAFF.

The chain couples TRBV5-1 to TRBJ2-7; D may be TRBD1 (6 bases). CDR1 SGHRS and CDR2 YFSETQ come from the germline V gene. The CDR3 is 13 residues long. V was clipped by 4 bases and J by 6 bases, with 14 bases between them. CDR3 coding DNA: TGCGCCAGCAGCCCCGGACTGACAGGCGAGCAGTACTTC. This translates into CASSPGLTGEQYF.

CDR3 loop: CASSPGSSGGAPGELFF. The CDR3 DNA follows: TGTGCCAGCAGCCCAGGGTCCAGCGGGGGGGCTCCCGGGGAGCTGTTTTTT. This chain uses TRBV11-3 with TRBJ2-2; 10 bases map to TRBD2. Germline V CDR1 and CDR2: SGHNT, YENEEA. CDR3 length: 17 residues. V shed 5 bases and J 6 bases; nucleotides not matched to a gene: 12.

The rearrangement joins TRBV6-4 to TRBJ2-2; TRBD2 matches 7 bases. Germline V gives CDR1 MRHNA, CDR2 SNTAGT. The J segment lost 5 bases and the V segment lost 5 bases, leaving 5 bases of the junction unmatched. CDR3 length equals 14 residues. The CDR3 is CASSLLADTGELFF. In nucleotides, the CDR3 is TGTGCCAGCAGTCTGCTAGCGGATACCGGGGAGCTGTTTTTT.

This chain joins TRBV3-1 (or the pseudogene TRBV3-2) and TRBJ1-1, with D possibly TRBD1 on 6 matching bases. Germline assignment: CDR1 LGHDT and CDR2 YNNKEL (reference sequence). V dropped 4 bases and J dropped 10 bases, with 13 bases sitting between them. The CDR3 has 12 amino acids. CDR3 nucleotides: TGTGCCAGCAGCCCCTGGGGGGCGTCAGCTTTCTTT. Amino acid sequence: CASSPWGASAFF.

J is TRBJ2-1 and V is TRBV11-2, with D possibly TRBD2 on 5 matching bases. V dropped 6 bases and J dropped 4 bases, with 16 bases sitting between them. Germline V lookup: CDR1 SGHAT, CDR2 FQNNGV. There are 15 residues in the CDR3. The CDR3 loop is CASSRKGLRYNEQFF. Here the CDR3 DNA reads TGTGCCAGCAGTCGCAAAGGACTTAGGTACAATGAGCAGTTCTTC.

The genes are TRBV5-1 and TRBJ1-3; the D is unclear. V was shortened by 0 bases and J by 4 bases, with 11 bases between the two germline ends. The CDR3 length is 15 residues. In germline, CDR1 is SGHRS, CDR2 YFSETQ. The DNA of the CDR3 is TGCGCCAGCAGCTTGGAGCAGGTCGGAGGAAACACCATATATTTT. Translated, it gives CASSLEQVGGNTIYF.

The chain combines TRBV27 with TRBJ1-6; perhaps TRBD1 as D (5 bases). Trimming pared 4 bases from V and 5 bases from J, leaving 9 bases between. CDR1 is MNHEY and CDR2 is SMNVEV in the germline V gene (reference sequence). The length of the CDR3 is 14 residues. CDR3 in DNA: TGTGCCAGCAGTTCGGCCAGGGATAATTCACCCCTCCACTTT. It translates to CASSSARDNSPLHF.

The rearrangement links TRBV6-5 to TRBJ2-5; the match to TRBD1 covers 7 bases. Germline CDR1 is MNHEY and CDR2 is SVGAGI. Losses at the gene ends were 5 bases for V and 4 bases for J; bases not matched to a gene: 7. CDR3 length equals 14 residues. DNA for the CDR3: TGTGCCAGCAGTCTGGGGGACAGCGTAGAGACCCAGTACTTC. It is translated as CASSLGDSVETQYF.

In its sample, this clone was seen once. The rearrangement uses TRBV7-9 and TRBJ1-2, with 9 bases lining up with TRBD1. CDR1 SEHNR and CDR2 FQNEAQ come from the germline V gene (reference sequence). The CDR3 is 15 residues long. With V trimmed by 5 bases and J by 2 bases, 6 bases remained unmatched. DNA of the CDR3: TGTGCCAGCAGCGACTACAGGGGGCAGAACTATGGCTACACCTTC. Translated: CASSDYRGQNYGYTF.

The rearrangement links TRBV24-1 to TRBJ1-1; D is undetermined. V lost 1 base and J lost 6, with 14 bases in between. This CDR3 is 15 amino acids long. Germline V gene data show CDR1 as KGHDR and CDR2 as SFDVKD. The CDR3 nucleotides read TGTGCCACCAGTGATTTACCAGTACTCTCGCCTGAAGCTTTCTTT. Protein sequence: CATSDLPVLSPEAFF.

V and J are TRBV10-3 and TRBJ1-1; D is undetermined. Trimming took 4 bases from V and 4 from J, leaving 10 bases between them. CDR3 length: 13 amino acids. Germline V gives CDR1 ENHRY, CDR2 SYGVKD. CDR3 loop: CAISGVVSTEAFF. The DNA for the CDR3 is TGTGCCATCAGTGGGGTCGTTAGCACTGAAGCTTTCTTT.

The CDR3 DNA is TGCGCCAGCAGCCAAGTCGTCACGTTGAACACTGAAGCTTTCTTT. Translation gives CASSQVVTLNTEAFF. This chain connects TRBV4-1 to TRBJ1-1; D is unresolved. This CDR3 spans 15 amino acids. Trimming left V 1 base short and J 0 bases short, with 9 bases between. Germline V CDR1 and CDR2: MGHRA, YSYEKL.

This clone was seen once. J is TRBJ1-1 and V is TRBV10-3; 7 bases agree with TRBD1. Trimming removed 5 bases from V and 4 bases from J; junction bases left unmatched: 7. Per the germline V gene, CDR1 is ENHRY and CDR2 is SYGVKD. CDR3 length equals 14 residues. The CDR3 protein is CAISQTGQSTEAFF. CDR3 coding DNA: TGTGCCATCAGTCAGACAGGGCAGAGCACTGAAGCTTTCTTT.

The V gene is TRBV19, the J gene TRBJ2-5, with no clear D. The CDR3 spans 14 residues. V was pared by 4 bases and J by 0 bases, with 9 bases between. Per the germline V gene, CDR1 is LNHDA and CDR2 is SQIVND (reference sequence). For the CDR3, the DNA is TGTGCCAGTAGTACGCCACCGTACCAAGAGACCCAGTACTTC. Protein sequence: CASSTPPYQETQYF.

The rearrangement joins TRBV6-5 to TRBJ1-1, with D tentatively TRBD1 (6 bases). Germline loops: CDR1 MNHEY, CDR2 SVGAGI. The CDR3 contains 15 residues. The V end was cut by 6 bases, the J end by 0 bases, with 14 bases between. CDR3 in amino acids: CASRSYTGLNTEAFF. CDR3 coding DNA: TGTGCCAGCAGATCCTACACAGGGCTGAACACTGAAGCTTTCTTT.

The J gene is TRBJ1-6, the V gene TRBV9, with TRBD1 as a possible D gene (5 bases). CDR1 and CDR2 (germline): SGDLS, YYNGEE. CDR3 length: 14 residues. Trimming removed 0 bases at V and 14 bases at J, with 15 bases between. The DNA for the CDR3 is TGTGCCAGCAGCGTAGTGGGGACGGGTCCGACCCTCCACTTT. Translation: CASSVVGTGPTLHF.

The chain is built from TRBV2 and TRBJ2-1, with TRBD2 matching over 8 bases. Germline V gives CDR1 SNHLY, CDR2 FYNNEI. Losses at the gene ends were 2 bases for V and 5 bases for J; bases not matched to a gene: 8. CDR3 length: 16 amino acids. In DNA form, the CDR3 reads TGTGCCAGCAGTGAATTTGCGGGGGGCCTCGACAATGAGCAGTTCTTC. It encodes CASSEFAGGLDNEQFF. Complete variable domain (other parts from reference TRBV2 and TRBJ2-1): EPEVTQTPSHQVTQMGQEVILRCVPISNHLYFYWYRQILGQKVEFLVSFYNNEISEKSEIFDDQFSVERPDGSNFTLKIRSTKLEDSAMYFCASSEFAGGLDNEQFFGPGTRLTVL.

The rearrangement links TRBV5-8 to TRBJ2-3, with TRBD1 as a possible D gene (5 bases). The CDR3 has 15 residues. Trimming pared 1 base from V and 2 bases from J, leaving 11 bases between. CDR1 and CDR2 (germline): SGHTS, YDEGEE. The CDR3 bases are TGTGCCAGCAGCTTGTTAGACAGCTACACAGATACGCAGTATTTT. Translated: CASSLLDSYTDTQYF.